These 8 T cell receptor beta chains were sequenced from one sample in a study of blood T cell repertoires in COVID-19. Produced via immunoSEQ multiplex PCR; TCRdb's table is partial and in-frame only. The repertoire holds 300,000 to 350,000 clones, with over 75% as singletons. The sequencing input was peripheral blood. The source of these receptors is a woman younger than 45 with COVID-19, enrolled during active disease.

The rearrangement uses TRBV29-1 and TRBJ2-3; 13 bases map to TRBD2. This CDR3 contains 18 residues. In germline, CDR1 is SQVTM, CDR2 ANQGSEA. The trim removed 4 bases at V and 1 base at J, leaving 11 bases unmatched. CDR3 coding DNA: TGCAGCGTTGTTGGCCCCGGACTAGCGGGAGTGGGCACAGATACGCAGTATTTT. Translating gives CSVVGPGLAGVGTDTQYF.

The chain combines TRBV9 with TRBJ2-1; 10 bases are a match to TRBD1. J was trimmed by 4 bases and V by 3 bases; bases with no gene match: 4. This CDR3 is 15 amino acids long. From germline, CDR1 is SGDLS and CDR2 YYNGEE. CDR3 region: CASSGRDRGYNEQFF. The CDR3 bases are TGTGCCAGCAGCGGCCGGGACAGGGGTTACAATGAGCAGTTCTTC.

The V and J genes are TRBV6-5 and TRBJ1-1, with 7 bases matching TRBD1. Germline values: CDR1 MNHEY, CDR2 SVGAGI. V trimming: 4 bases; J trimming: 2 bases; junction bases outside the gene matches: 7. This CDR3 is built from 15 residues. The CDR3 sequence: CASSSPGQANTEAFF. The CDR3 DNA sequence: TGTGCCAGCAGTTCCCCCGGACAGGCTAACACTGAAGCTTTCTTT.

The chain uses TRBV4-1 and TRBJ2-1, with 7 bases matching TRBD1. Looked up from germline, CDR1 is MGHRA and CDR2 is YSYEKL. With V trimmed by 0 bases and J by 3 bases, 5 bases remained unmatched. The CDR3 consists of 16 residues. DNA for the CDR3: TGCGCCAGCAGCCAAGAGACGGGACAGATCTACAATGAGCAGTTCTTC. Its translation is CASSQETGQIYNEQFF.

In DNA, the CDR3 is TGTGCCAGCAGCCCTGGGACTAGCGGGTTCACCGGGGAGCTGTTTTTT. Translation gives CASSPGTSGFTGELFF. The chain employs TRBV9 and TRBJ2-2; 12 positions agree with TRBD2. V dropped 4 bases and J dropped 4; count of bases not matched to a gene: 5. CDR3 length equals 16 residues. The V gene's germline CDR1 is SGDLS and CDR2 YYNGEE.

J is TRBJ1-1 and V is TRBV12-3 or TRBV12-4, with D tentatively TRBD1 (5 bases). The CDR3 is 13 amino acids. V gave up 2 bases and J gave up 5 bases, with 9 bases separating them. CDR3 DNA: TGTGCCAGCAGTTTATCCGGGGGGACTGAAGCTTTCTTT. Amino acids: CASSLSGGTEAFF.

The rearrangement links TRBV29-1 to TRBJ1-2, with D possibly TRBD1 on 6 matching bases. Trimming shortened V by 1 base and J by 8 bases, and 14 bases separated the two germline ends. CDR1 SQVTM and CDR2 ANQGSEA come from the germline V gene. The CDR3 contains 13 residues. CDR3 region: CSVEGSGAYGYTF. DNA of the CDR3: TGCAGCGTTGAAGGATCAGGGGCGTACGGCTACACCTTC.

The CDR3 coding sequence is TGCGCCAGCAGCCCGGGACTAGCGGGAGGCACACCACTCACAGATACGCAGTATTTT. Amino acids: CASSPGLAGGTPLTDTQYF. The chain couples TRBV5-1 to TRBJ2-3; 15 positions match TRBD2. Germline V gene sequence: CDR1 SGHRS, CDR2 YFSETQ. This CDR3 is built from 19 residues. J gave up 2 bases and V 4 bases, and 11 bases lay outside the gene matches.